This T cell receptor (beta chain) was sequenced for a study of blood T cell repertoires in COVID-19. Study summary: Samples taken during acute and convalescent COVID-19 were collected in the United States, Italy and Spain.

Original data processing: By means of reference gene primer amplification, nucleated cell counts were estimated. Profiled with immunoSEQ multiplex PCR; TCRdb holds only in-frame clones, not every one. D and trimming come from the DNA, and the V and J calls and clone size come from that table. The sample lists 120,000 to 150,000 clones, roughly 86% seen once, with more than 5% in the top ten. The sample holds one count of this clone. The sequence was collected from a human donor in a cohort sampled during active COVID-19. Sequencing used peripheral blood.

CDR3 region: CASSFQGVGREKLFF. CDR3 in DNA: TGTGCCAGCAGCTTTCAGGGTGTCGGGAGGGAAAAACTGTTTTTT. The chain is built from TRBV7-2 and TRBJ1-4; possible D gene TRBD1, 5 bases. This CDR3 region has 15 residues. CDR1 is SGHTA, CDR2 FQGNSA, per germline. Trimming left V 3 bases short and J 8 bases short, with 16 bases between.